Listed below are T cell receptor beta chains from one sample, sequenced in a study of blood T cells in healthy people across ages. From the 5' RACE reads, TCRdb called clonotypes with MiXCR, one entry per CDR3 protein. The repertoire has 550,000 to 800,000 distinct CDR3 sequences, roughly 30% of them found once; the top ten carry 15% to 17%. Sample: blood. The receptors here all came from an elderly woman in good health. Each CDR3 is given with its conserved first and last residue. Each record gives: D gene, V gene, clone size, J gene, CDR3 protein, CDR3 DNA. A D gene is named only where the DNA matches it firmly. A clone size is listed for some rows: how often the clone was seen (once, few, many), or a class if it is expanded.

-	TRBV6-5	many	TRBJ1-2	CASARRAGVGYTF	TGTGCCAGTGCTAGAAGGGCGGGAGTGGGCTACACCTTC
TRBD1	TRBV5-5	many	TRBJ2-7	CASSLAGGLITYEQYF	TGTGCCAGCAGCTTGGCAGGGGGCCTTATCACCTACGAGCAGTACTTC
-	TRBV20-1	many	TRBJ1-1	CSARDQVEAFF	TGCAGTGCTAGAGATCAAGTGGAAGCTTTCTTT
TRBD2	TRBV12-3/TRBV12-4	many	TRBJ2-3	CASSETSGGTDTQYF	TGTGCCAGCAGTGAGACTAGCGGGGGCACAGATACGCAGTATTTT
-	TRBV28	many	TRBJ2-7	CASSFEGGSYEQYF	TGTGCCAGCAGTTTTGAGGGGGGCTCATACGAGCAGTACTTC
-	TRBV4-1	many	TRBJ2-1	CASSHHDKPDEQFF	TGCGCCAGCAGCCATCACGACAAACCGGATGAGCAGTTCTTC
-	TRBV20-1	-	TRBJ1-5	CGTRGMGNQPQHF	TGCGGCACCAGGGGAATGGGCAATCAGCCCCAGCATTTT
TRBD1	TRBV29-1	many	TRBJ1-2	CSIDRGQGFAGYTF	TGCAGCATAGACAGGGGGCAAGGGTTTGCTGGCTACACCTTC
-	TRBV28	many	TRBJ2-7	CASSSTFLGGEQYF	TGTGCCAGCAGTTCCACTTTTTTAGGTGGCGAGCAGTACTTC
-	TRBV6-6	many	TRBJ2-5	CASSYSGYSQETQYF	TGTGCCAGCAGTTACTCTGGCTACTCACAAGAGACCCAGTACTTC
TRBD1	TRBV18	-	TRBJ2-7	CASSAGTGRYEQYF	TGTGCCAGCTCGGCCGGGACAGGCCGCTACGAGCAGTACTTC
-	TRBV30	many	TRBJ2-1	CAWSPDNEQFF	TGTGCCTGGAGTCCTGACAATGAGCAGTTCTTC
TRBD2	TRBV20-1	-	TRBJ2-1	CSAPSGRINNEQFF	TGCAGTGCTCCTAGCGGGAGGATTAACAATGAGCAGTTCTTC
-	TRBV6-1	many	TRBJ1-5	CASSGVWDQPQHF	TGTGCCAGCAGTGGAGTCTGGGATCAGCCCCAGCATTTT
-	TRBV12-3/TRBV12-4	many	TRBJ2-1	CASRSMSSYNEQFF	TGTGCCAGCAGGAGTATGAGCTCCTACAATGAGCAGTTCTTC
TRBD2	TRBV27	many	TRBJ2-5	CASRAGYQETQYF	TGTGCCAGCAGAGCGGGGTACCAAGAGACCCAGTACTTC
TRBD2	TRBV6-5	-	TRBJ2-7	CASKEVAGLTYEQYF	TGTGCCAGCAAAGAGGTAGCGGGCCTTACCTACGAGCAGTACTTC
TRBD1	TRBV7-2	-	TRBJ1-5	CASSWAGTGGGQPQHF	TGTGCCAGCAGCTGGGCTGGGACAGGGGGCGGACAGCCCCAGCATTTT
-	TRBV12-3/TRBV12-4	-	TRBJ1-2	CASSLAVTQITF	TGTGCCAGCAGTTTAGCTGTCACCCAGATCACCTTC
-	TRBV5-1	many	TRBJ2-4	CASSLVPTGRRGAKNIQYF	TGCGCCAGCAGCTTGGTACCGACCGGTCGCCGGGGAGCCAAAAACATTCAGTACTTC
TRBD2	TRBV7-8	many	TRBJ2-1	CASSAVQLAGGKSNEQFF	TGTGCCAGCAGCGCAGTGCAGCTAGCGGGGGGGAAATCCAATGAGCAGTTCTTC
-	TRBV7-9	-	TRBJ2-7	CASSFEWRECEQYF	TGTGCCAGCAGCTTCGAGTGGAGAGAATGCGAGCAGTACTTC
TRBD1	TRBV25-1	few	TRBJ1-6	CASSDQPDRGNSPLHF	TGTGCCAGCAGTGACCAGCCGGACAGGGGTAATTCACCCCTCCACTTT
TRBD1	TRBV6-2/TRBV6-3	-	TRBJ2-5	CASSRQGASYNEQYF	TGTGCCAGCAGCCGACAGGGGGCAAGCTACAATGAGCAGTACTTC
-	TRBV11-2	-	TRBJ2-1	CASSQLHNEQFF	TGTGCCAGCAGCCAATTACACAATGAGCAGTTCTTC
-	TRBV5-6	-	TRBJ2-1	CASSLEVGTTYNEQFF	TGTGCCAGCAGCTTGGAGGTAGGGACAACTTACAATGAGCAGTTCTTC
-	TRBV7-9	-	TRBJ2-2	CASSFGRRGTGELFF	TGTGCCAGCAGCTTTGGTCGGAGGGGAACCGGGGAGCTGTTTTTT
TRBD2	TRBV6-2/TRBV6-3	-	TRBJ2-1	CASRPSGSYEQFF	TGTGCCAGCAGGCCTAGCGGGAGCTATGAGCAGTTCTTC
-	TRBV7-2	-	TRBJ2-7	CASSFPPGTIYNEQYF	TGTGCCAGCAGCTTCCCCCCCGGGACAATTTACAATGAGCAGTACTTC
-	TRBV6-1	many	TRBJ2-5	CASSEGALGAQETQYF	TGTGCCAGCAGTGAAGGGGCCTTAGGTGCTCAAGAGACCCAGTACTTC
-	TRBV5-1	-	TRBJ2-7	CASSFGVGSGTYEQYF	TGCGCCAGCAGCTTCGGCGTGGGTAGCGGTACCTACGAGCAGTACTTC
-	TRBV30	few	TRBJ2-7	CAWSDGTSYEQYF	TGTGCCTGGAGCGACGGAACATCCTACGAGCAGTACTTC
-	TRBV6-6	many	TRBJ1-2	CASSYTQGGYTF	TGTGCCAGCAGTTACACGCAGGGTGGCTACACCTTC
-	TRBV12-3/TRBV12-4	-	TRBJ2-3	CASINEDGTSADTQYF	TGTGCCAGCATAAACGAGGATGGGACGAGCGCAGATACGCAGTATTTT
-	TRBV28	few	TRBJ1-6	CASSLTGVNSPLHF	TGTGCCAGCAGTTTGACGGGGGTCAATTCACCCCTCCACTTT
TRBD2	TRBV6-5	-	TRBJ2-5	CASSNGGRETQYF	TGTGCCAGCTCGAACGGGGGGAGGGAGACCCAGTACTTC
-	TRBV5-1	many	TRBJ2-3	CASSRLGQARPDTQYF	TGCGCCAGCAGCCGCCTGGGCCAGGCCCGGCCAGATACGCAGTATTTT
TRBD2	TRBV28	-	TRBJ2-5	CASSLEGSLAGGETQYF	TGTGCCAGCAGTTTGGAGGGAAGTCTAGCGGGAGGTGAGACCCAGTACTTC
-	TRBV6-2/TRBV6-3	few	TRBJ2-5	CASSQVQETRYF	TGTGCCAGCAGCCAAGTTCAAGAGACCCGGTACTTC
-	TRBV7-9	-	TRBJ2-1	CACTPYGESQFF	TGTGCCTGCACTCCATACGGGGAATCGCAGTTCTTC
-	TRBV7-2	many	TRBJ1-5	CASSPDSNQPQHF	TGTGCCAGCAGTCCCGACAGCAATCAGCCCCAGCATTTT
-	TRBV9	-	TRBJ2-3	CASRTDAGDTQYF	TGTGCCAGCAGGACGGACGCGGGTGATACGCAGTATTTT
-	TRBV5-1	many	TRBJ2-7	CASSAQPSSYEQYF	TGCGCCAGCAGCGCACAACCCAGCTCCTACGAGCAGTACTTC
-	TRBV4-3	-	TRBJ2-7	CASSQGSGLGVVSTGNDEQYF	TGCGCCAGCAGCCAAGGAAGCGGGTTGGGGGTCGTGAGTACAGGGAACGACGAGCAGTACTTC
-	TRBV9	many	TRBJ1-1	CASSETPGKTEAFF	TGTGCCAGCAGCGAAACCCCAGGGAAAACTGAAGCTTTCTTT
-	TRBV6-2/TRBV6-3	many	TRBJ2-5	CASTHLPETQYF	TGTGCCAGCACCCACCTCCCAGAGACCCAGTACTTC
-	TRBV11-2	-	TRBJ2-1	CASSLDGGGRFYNEQFF	TGTGCCAGCAGCTTAGATGGCGGGGGCCGCTTCTACAATGAGCAGTTCTTC
-	TRBV12-3/TRBV12-4	many	TRBJ1-5	CASSLADQPQHF	TGTGCCAGCAGTTTGGCAGATCAGCCCCAGCATTTT
-	TRBV29-1	many	TRBJ1-1	CSDNRVFF	TGCAGCGACAACCGGGTTTTCTTT
-	TRBV27	-	TRBJ1-1	CASSEGIGTEAFF	TGTGCCAGCAGCGAGGGCATAGGCACTGAAGCTTTCTTT
-	TRBV6-2/TRBV6-3	many	TRBJ1-6	CASRNGWATGNSPLHF	TGTGCCAGCCGGAACGGATGGGCCACGGGGAATTCACCCCTCCACTTT